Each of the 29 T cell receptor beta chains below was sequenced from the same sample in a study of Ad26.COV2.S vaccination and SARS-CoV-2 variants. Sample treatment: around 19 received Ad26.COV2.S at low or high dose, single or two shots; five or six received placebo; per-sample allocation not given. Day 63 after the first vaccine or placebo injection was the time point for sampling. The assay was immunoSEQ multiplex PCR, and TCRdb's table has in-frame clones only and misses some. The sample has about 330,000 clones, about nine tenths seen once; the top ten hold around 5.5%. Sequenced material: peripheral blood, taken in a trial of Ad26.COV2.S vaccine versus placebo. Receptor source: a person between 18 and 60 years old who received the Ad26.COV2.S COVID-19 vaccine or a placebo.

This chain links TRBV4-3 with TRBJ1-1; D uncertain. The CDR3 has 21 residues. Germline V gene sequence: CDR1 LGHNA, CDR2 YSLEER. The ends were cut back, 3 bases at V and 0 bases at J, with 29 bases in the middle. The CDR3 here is CASSHPDRPPSPTKMNTEAFF. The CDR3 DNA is TGCGCCAGCAGCCACCCCGATCGGCCCCCGTCCCCTACGAAGATGAACACTGAAGCTTTCTTT.

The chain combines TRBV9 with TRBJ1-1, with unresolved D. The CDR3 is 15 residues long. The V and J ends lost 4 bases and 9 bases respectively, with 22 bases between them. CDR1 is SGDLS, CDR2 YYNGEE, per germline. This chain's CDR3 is CASSPVEGSATKAFF. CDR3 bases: TGTGCCAGCAGCCCGGTCGAAGGCTCGGCAACAAAAGCTTTCTTT.

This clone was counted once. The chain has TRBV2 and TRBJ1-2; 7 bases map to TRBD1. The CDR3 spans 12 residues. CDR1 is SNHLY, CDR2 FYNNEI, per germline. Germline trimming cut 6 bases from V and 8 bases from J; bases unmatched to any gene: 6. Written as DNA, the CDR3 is TGTGCCAGCAGGGCCCGGGACAGAGGCTACACCTTC. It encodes CASRARDRGYTF. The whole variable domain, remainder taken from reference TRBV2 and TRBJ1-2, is EPEVTQTPSHQVTQMGQEVILRCVPISNHLYFYWYRQILGQKVEFLVSFYNNEISEKSEIFDDQFSVERPDGSNFTLKIRSTKLEDSAMYFCASRARDRGYTFGSGTRLTVV.

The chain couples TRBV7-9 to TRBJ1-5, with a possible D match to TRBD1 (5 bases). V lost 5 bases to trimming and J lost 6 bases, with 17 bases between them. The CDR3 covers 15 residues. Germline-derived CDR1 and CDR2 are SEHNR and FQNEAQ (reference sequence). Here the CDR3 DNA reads TGTGCCAGCAGCCGACGTGGGGCAGGCCTTCAGCCCCAGCATTTT. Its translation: CASSRRGAGLQPQHF.

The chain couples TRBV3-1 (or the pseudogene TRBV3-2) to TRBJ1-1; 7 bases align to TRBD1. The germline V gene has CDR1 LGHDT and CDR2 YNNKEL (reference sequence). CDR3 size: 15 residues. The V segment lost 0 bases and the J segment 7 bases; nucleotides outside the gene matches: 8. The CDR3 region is CASSQERGRGNEAFF. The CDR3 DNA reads TGTGCCAGCAGCCAAGAGAGGGGGCGAGGGAATGAAGCTTTCTTT.

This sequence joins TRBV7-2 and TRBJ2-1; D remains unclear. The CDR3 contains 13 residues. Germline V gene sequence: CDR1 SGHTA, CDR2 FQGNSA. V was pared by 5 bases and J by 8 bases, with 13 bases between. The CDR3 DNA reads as TGTGCCAGCAGCACGCTAGAGTCCGATGAGCAGTTCTTC. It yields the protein CASSTLESDEQFF.

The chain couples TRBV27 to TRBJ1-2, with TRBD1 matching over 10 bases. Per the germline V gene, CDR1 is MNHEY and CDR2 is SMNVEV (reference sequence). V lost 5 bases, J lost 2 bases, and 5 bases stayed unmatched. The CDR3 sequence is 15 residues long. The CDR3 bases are TGTGCCAGCAGTGTAGCGGGACAGGGGAACTATGGCTACACCTTC. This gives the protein CASSVAGQGNYGYTF.

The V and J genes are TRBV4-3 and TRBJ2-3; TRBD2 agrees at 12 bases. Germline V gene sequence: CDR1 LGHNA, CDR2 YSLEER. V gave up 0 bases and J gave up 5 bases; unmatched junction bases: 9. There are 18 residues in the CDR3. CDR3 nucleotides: TGCGCCAGCAGCCAAGAAGCTCTAGCGGGGGGGCCCCAAGATACGCAGTATTTT. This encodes CASSQEALAGGPQDTQYF.

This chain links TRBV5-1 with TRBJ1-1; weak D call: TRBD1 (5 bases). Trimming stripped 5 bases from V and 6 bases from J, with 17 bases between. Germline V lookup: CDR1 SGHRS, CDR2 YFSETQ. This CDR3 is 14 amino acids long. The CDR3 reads CASRGRGRRSEAFF. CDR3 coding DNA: TGCGCCAGCAGGGGTCGGGGACGTCGGTCTGAAGCTTTCTTT.

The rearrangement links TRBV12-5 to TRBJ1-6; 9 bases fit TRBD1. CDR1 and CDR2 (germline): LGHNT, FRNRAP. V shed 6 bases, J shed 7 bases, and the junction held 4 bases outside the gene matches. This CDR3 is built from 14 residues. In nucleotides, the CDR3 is TGTGCTAGTGGCCCGGGACAGGGAAATTCACCCCTCCACTTT. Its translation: CASGPGQGNSPLHF.

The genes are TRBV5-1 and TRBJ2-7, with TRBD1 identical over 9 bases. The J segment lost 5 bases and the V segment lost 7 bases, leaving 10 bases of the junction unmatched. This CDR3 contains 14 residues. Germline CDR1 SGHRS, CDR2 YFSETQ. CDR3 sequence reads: CASSGGTGGNEQYF. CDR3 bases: TGCGCCAGCTCGGGGGGCACAGGGGGCAACGAGCAGTACTTC.

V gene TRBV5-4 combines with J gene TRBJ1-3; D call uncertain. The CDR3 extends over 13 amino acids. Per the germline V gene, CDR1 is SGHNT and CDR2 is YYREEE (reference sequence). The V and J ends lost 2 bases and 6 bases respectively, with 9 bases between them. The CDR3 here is CASSFRAENTIYF. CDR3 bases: TGTGCCAGCAGCTTTAGGGCCGAAAACACCATATATTTT.

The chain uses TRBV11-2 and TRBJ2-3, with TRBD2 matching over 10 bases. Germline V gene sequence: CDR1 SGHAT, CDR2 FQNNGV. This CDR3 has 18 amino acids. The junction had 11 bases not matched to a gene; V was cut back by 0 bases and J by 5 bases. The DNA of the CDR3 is TGTGCCAGCAGCTTAGATCTACTTAAGCGGGGGGGCGAAGATACGCAGTATTTT. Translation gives CASSLDLLKRGGEDTQYF.

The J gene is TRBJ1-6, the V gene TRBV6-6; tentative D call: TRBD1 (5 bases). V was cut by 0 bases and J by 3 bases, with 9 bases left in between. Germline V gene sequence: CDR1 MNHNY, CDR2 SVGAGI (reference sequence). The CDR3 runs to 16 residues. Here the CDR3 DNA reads TGTGCCAGCAGTTACTCGGGACGACTCTATAATTCACCCCTCCACTTT. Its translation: CASSYSGRLYNSPLHF.

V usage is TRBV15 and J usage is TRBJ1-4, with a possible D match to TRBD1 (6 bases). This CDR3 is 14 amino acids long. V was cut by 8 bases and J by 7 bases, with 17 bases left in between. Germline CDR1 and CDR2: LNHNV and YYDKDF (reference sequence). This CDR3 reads CATGGRVSGEKLFF. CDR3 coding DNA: TGTGCCACCGGGGGGCGGGTCTCGGGTGAAAAACTGTTTTTT.

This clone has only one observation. CDR3 loop: CASIFLGLDTEAFF. CDR3 coding DNA: TGTGCCAGCATTTTTTTGGGGTTGGACACTGAAGCTTTCTTT. The V gene is TRBV2, the J gene TRBJ1-1; D is unclear. CDR1 is SNHLY, CDR2 FYNNEI, per germline. The CDR3 has 14 residues. V gave up 7 bases and J gave up 3 bases, with 15 bases separating them.

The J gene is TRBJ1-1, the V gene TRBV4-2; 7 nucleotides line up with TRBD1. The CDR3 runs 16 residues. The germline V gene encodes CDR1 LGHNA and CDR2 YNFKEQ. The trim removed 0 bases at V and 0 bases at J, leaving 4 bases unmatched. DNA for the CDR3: TGTGCCAGCAGCCAAGAGGCGGGACAGATGAACACTGAAGCTTTCTTT. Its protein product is CASSQEAGQMNTEAFF.

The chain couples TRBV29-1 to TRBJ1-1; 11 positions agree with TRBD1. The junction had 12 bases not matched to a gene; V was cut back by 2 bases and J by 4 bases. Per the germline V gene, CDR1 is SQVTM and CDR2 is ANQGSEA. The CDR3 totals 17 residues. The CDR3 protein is CSVEFRDRGARGTEAFF. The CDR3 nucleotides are TGCAGCGTTGAATTCCGGGACAGGGGGGCGAGGGGCACTGAAGCTTTCTTT.

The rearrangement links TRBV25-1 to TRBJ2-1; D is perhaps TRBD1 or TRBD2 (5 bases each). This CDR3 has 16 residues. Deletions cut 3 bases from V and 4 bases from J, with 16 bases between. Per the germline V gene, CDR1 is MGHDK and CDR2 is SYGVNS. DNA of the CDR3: TGTGCCAGCAGTGATTCAGCCGGGACCCAGTACAATGAGCAGTTCTTC. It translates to CASSDSAGTQYNEQFF.

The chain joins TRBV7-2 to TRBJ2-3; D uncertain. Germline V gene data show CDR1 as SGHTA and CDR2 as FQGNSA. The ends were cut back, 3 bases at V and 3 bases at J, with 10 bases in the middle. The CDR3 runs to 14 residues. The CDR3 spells CASSFHPLTDTQYF. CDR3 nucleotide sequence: TGTGCCAGCAGCTTTCATCCACTGACAGATACGCAGTATTTT. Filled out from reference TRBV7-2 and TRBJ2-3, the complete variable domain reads GAGVSQSPSNKVTEKGKDVELRCDPISGHTALYWYRQSLGQGLEFLIYFQGNSAPDKSGLPSDRFSAERTGGSVSTLTIQRTQQEDSAVYLCASSFHPLTDTQYFGPGTRLTVL.

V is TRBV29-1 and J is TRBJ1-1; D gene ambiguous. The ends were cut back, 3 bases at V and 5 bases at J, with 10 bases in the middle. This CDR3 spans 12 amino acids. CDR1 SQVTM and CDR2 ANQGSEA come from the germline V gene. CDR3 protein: CSVDVDGTEAFF. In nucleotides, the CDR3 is TGCAGCGTTGATGTGGATGGAACTGAAGCTTTCTTT.

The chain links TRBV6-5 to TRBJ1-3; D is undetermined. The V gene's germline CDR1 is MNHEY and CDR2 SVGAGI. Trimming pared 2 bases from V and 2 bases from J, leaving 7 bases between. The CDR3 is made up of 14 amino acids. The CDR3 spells CASSYGGAGNTIYF. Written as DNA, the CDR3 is TGTGCCAGCAGTTACGGTGGAGCTGGAAACACCATATATTTT.

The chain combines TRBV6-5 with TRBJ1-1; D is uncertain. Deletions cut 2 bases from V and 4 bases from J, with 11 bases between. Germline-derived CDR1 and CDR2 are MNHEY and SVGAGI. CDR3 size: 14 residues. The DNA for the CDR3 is TGTGCCAGCAGTTACAGTCCTGGCGGCACTGAAGCTTTCTTT. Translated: CASSYSPGGTEAFF.

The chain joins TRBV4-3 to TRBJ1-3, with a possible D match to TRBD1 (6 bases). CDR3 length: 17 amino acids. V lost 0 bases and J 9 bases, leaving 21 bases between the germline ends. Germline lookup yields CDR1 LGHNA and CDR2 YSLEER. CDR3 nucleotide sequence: TGCGCCAGCAGCCAAGATAGCACAAGGGGCTCAGGGGTCACCATATATTTT. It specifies CASSQDSTRGSGVTIYF.

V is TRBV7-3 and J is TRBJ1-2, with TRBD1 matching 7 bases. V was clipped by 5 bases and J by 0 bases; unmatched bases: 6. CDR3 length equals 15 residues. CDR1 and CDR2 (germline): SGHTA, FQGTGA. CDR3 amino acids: CASSPNQGANYGYTF. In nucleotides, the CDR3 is TGTGCCAGCAGCCCCAACCAGGGGGCTAACTATGGCTACACCTTC.

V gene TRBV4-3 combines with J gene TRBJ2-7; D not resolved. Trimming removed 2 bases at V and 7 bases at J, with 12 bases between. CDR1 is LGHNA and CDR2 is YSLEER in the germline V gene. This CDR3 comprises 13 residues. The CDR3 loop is CASSQSRGWEQYV. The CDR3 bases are TGCGCCAGCAGCCAATCGAGAGGCTGGGAGCAGTACGTC.

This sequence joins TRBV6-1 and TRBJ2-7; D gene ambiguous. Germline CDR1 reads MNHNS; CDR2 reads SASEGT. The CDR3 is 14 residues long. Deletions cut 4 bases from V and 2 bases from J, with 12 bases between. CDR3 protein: CASSGAELPYEQYF. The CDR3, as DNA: TGTGCCAGCAGTGGGGCAGAATTACCCTACGAGCAGTACTTC.

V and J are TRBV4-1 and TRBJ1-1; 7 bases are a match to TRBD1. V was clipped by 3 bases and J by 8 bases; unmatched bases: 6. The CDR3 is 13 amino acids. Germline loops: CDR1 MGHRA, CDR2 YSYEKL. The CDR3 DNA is TGCGCCAGCAGCCATCGTACAGGGGCAGAAGCTTTCTTT. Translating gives CASSHRTGAEAFF.

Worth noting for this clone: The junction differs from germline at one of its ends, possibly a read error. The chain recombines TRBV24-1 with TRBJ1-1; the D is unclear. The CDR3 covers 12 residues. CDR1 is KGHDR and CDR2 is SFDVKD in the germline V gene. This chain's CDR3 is CATRHAPTEAFF. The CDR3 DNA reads TGTGCCACCCGTCACGCCCCTACTGAGGCTTTCTTT.